This entry lists 30 T cell receptor beta chains sequenced from one sample in a study of metastatic and nonmetastatic thyroid tumors. There were no patients who had received any treatment before thyroid surgery. TCRdb re-analyzed the PCR reads through MiXCR. The table records about 40,000 clones, about 17% of them present only once. The sequenced sample consisted of blood. The receptors derive from a female donor with papillary thyroid cancer or a benign thyroid nodule (not recorded which). Some clones in this sample may be carry-over from other donors' samples.

This clone is medium-sized by share. The chain is built from TRBV12-3 or TRBV12-4 and TRBJ2-1; no definite D call. The CDR3 extends over 14 amino acids. Trimming removed 1 base at V and 1 base at J, with 5 bases between. The CDR3 protein is CASSLEGSYNEQFF. For the CDR3, the DNA is TGTGCCAGCAGTTTAGAGGGTTCCTACAATGAGCAGTTCTTC.

This clone was seen ten or more times. The rearrangement joins TRBV29-1 to TRBJ1-1, with D uncertain. This CDR3 contains 15 residues. CDR1 and CDR2 (germline): SQVTM, ANQGSEA. Deletions cut 7 bases from V and 0 bases from J, with 18 bases between. As DNA, the CDR3 is TGCAGCGCCCCCACGGGCTCAGGAGTGAACACTGAAGCTTTCTTT. The encoded protein is CSAPTGSGVNTEAFF.

This clone was seen only a few times. The chain has TRBV6-1 and TRBJ1-2, with D unclear. The germline V gene has CDR1 MNHNS and CDR2 SASEGT. CDR3 length: 13 amino acids. V was pared by 9 bases and J by 0 bases, with 11 bases between. The CDR3 nucleotides are TGTGCCAGTTCCCTGGCAACTAACTATGGCTACACCTTC. It yields the protein CASSLATNYGYTF.

This clone has only a few counts. The chain employs TRBV6-1 and TRBJ2-7; 13 nucleotides align to TRBD2. Germline CDR1 and CDR2: MNHNS and SASEGT. The CDR3 length is 14 residues. Trimming at V came to 5 bases and at J to 7 bases, leaving 5 bases not matched to a gene. The CDR3 DNA sequence: TGTGCCAGCAGTCTCTGGACTAGCGGGAGAGAGCAGTACTTC. It translates to CASSLWTSGREQYF.

This clone was counted many times. V usage is TRBV11-2 and J usage is TRBJ2-6; D gene uncertain. V shed 4 bases and J shed 9 bases, with 4 bases lying between them. In germline, CDR1 is SGHAT, CDR2 FQNNGV. The CDR3 spans 11 residues. The CDR3 bases are TGTGCCAGCAGCTGGGGCAACGTCCTGACTTTC. Protein: CASSWGNVLTF.

In this sample, this clone turned up many times. This chain uses TRBV9 with TRBJ1-1, with 7 bases fitting TRBD1. In germline, CDR1 is SGDLS, CDR2 YYNGEE. There are 13 residues in the CDR3. The V and J ends lost 0 bases and 5 bases, in that order; junction bases with no gene match: 1. CDR3: CASSVVRGTEAFF. The CDR3 nucleotides read TGTGCCAGCAGCGTAGTCAGGGGGACTGAAGCTTTCTTT.

V and J are TRBV20-1 and TRBJ2-3; perhaps TRBD2 as D (7 bases). CDR1 and CDR2 from the germline V gene are DFQATT and SNEGSKA (reference sequence). V lost 0 bases and J lost 7, with 17 bases in between. This CDR3 comprises 15 residues. The DNA of the CDR3 is TGCAGTGCTAGAGATGGGAGGGGGGCGACATATACGCAGTATTTT. Amino acid sequence: CSARDGRGATYTQYF.

This clone was observed a handful of times. The V call is TRBV27, the J call TRBJ1-2; 7 bases align to TRBD1. The junction had 11 bases not matched to a gene; V was cut back by 5 bases and J by 5 bases. The CDR3 is made up of 15 amino acids. From germline, CDR1 is MNHEY and CDR2 SMNVEV (reference sequence). The CDR3 sequence: CASSDAPYRGYGYTF. CDR3 sequence (DNA): TGTGCCAGCAGTGACGCTCCGTACAGGGGTTATGGCTACACCTTC.

The rearrangement uses TRBV4-1 and TRBJ1-6; 7 nucleotides align to TRBD1. CDR3 length: 16 amino acids. Per germline, CDR1 MGHRA and CDR2 YSYEKL. Trimming removed 2 bases from V and 8 bases from J; junction bases left unmatched: 9. This chain's CDR3 is CASSQPKTGMDSPLHF. The CDR3 DNA follows: TGCGCCAGCAGCCAACCAAAGACAGGGATGGATTCACCCCTCCACTTT.

Many counts were recorded for this clone. The chain uses TRBV29-1 and TRBJ2-4, with 9 positions matching TRBD1. With 6 bases clipped from V and 3 bases from J, the junction kept 12 bases outside the gene matches. Germline V gene sequence: CDR1 SQVTM, CDR2 ANQGSEA. The CDR3 totals 16 residues. In DNA form, the CDR3 reads TGCAGCGTACTTACTTGGACAGGGGTAGGCAAAAACATTCAGTACTTC. Translating gives CSVLTWTGVGKNIQYF. Full variable domain (remainder filled in from reference TRBV29-1 and TRBJ2-4): SAVISQKPSRDICQRGTSLTIQCQVDSQVTMMFWYRQQPGQSLTLIATANQGSEATYESGFVIDKFPISRPNLTFSTLTVSNMSPEDSSIYLCSVLTWTGVGKNIQYFGAGTRLSVL.

The table lists this clone with many counts. The V and J genes are TRBV9 and TRBJ2-1, with D uncertain. The germline gives CDR1 SGDLS, CDR2 YYNGEE. This CDR3 has 16 residues. The V and J ends lost 4 bases and 0 bases respectively, with 14 bases between them. For the CDR3, the DNA is TGTGCCAGCAGCCCTGTCGGGCAGAGCTCCTACAATGAGCAGTTCTTC. It encodes CASSPVGQSSYNEQFF. Variable domain in full (rest from reference TRBV9 and TRBJ2-1): DSGVTQTPKHLITATGQRVTLRCSPRSGDLSVYWYQQSLDQGLQFLIQYYNGEERAKGNILERFSAQQFPDLHSELNLSSLELGDSALYFCASSPVGQSSYNEQFFGPGTRLTVL.

Many counts were recorded for this clone. This chain connects TRBV3-1 to TRBJ2-1; D not resolved. Looked up from germline, CDR1 is LGHDT and CDR2 is YNNKEL (reference sequence). The CDR3 contains 13 residues. V lost 2 bases, J lost 10 bases, and 12 bases lay in between. The CDR3 coding sequence is TGTGCCAGCAGCCAACCTCCCACTGGGGAGCAGTTCTTC. Translating it yields CASSQPPTGEQFF.

The chain combines TRBV6-1 with TRBJ2-1; 7 nucleotides line up with TRBD1. The J segment lost 8 bases and the V segment lost 6 bases, leaving 4 bases of the junction unmatched. This CDR3 region has 12 residues. Germline values: CDR1 MNHNS, CDR2 SASEGT. CDR3 nucleotide sequence: TGTGCCAGCAGGCTTACAGGGGATGAGCAGTTCTTC. Protein: CASRLTGDEQFF.

This clone was detected ten times or more. Other DNA variants within this sample encode the same CDR3. This sequence joins TRBV19 and TRBJ2-2; 9 positions match TRBD1. Germline lookup yields CDR1 LNHDA and CDR2 SQIVND (reference sequence). The CDR3 extends over 14 amino acids. J gave up 7 bases and V 8 bases, and 8 bases lay outside the gene matches. This chain's CDR3 is CASLPGQGHGELFF. CDR3 bases: TGTGCCAGTTTGCCAGGACAGGGGCACGGGGAGCTGTTTTTT.

The chain links TRBV20-1 to TRBJ1-5; TRBD1 might be the D (5 bases). Germline V CDR1 and CDR2: DFQATT, SNEGSKA (reference sequence). The CDR3 sequence is 14 residues long. Trimming shortened V by 5 bases and J by 2 bases, and 13 bases separated the two germline ends. CDR3 loop: CSALSSTGNQPQHF. For the CDR3, the DNA is TGCAGTGCTTTGTCCTCGACAGGCAATCAGCCCCAGCATTTT.

The V and J genes are TRBV7-9 and TRBJ2-7; no firm D call. CDR1 SEHNR and CDR2 FQNEAQ come from the germline V gene (reference sequence). The CDR3 consists of 12 residues. V lost 5 bases and J lost 5, with 10 bases in between. CDR3 bases: TGTGCCAGCAGCCCCCCTTCCCACGAGCAGTACTTC. It yields the protein CASSPPSHEQYF. Supplemented by reference TRBV7-9 and TRBJ2-7, the full variable domain reads DTGVSQNPRHKITKRGQNVTFRCDPISEHNRLYWYRQTLGQGPEFLTYFQNEAQLEKSRLLSDRFSAERPKGSFSTLEIQRTEQGDSAMYLCASSPPSHEQYFGPGTRLTVT.

This clone was recorded at least ten times. The chain couples TRBV20-1 to TRBJ2-2, with TRBD2 matching over 15 bases. V shed 5 bases, J shed 7 bases, and the junction held 11 bases outside the gene matches. This CDR3 comprises 17 residues. Germline loops: CDR1 DFQATT, CDR2 SNEGSKA (reference sequence). This CDR3 reads CSAYGLAGGPRIGELFF. In DNA, the CDR3 is TGCAGTGCTTACGGACTAGCGGGGGGGCCAAGGATCGGGGAGCTGTTTTTT.

About this clone: A much larger clone lies a single base off, so this may be a read error. The CDR3 here is CIVDGATDTQYF. DNA of the CDR3: TGCATCGTTGATGGTGCCACAGATACGCAGTATTTT. The chain links TRBV29-1 to TRBJ2-3; D gene ambiguous. The CDR3 length is 12 residues. Germline V lookup: CDR1 SQVTM, CDR2 ANQGSEA.

This clone was recorded at least ten times. A much larger clone is a single base away; this may be a read error. This chain links TRBV3-1 with TRBJ1-4, with no clear D. With 2 bases removed from V and 4 bases from J, the gap between germline ends came to 11 bases. The CDR3 runs to 15 residues. Germline-derived CDR1 and CDR2 are LGHDT and YNNKEL (reference sequence). CDR3 amino acids: CASSQSRGYNEKLFF. CDR3 nucleotides: TGTGCCAGCAGCCAATCCCGGGGTTATAATGAAAAACTGTTTTTT.

This clone was counted many times. The rearrangement joins TRBV19 to TRBJ1-1; 8 nucleotides line up with TRBD1. V lost 5 bases, J lost 4 bases, and 9 bases stayed unmatched. There are 15 residues in the CDR3. Per the germline V gene, CDR1 is LNHDA and CDR2 is SQIVND (reference sequence). CDR3 DNA sequence: TGTGCCAGTAGTTCCGGACAGGGAAGGCGCACTGAAGCTTTCTTT. The encoded protein is CASSSGQGRRTEAFF. Drawing the rest from reference TRBV19 and TRBJ1-1, the complete variable domain is DGGITQSPKYLFRKEGQNVTLSCEQNLNHDAMYWYRQDPGQGLRLIYYSQIVNDFQKGDIAEGYSVSREKKESFPLTVTSAQKNPTAFYLCASSSGQGRRTEAFFGQGTRLTVV.

This clone occurred many times. The genes are TRBV12-3 or TRBV12-4 and TRBJ2-7; 7 nucleotides match TRBD1. The CDR3 contains 15 residues. Germline trimming cut 2 bases from V and 2 bases from J; bases unmatched to any gene: 6. The CDR3 DNA is TGTGCCAGCAGTTTATCTCCCACAGGGGCCTACGAGCAGTACTTC. It specifies CASSLSPTGAYEQYF.

Regarding this clone: The junction departs from the called germline gene at one end, perhaps through a read error. V gene TRBV2 combines with J gene TRBJ2-7, with 8 bases identical to TRBD2. CDR3 length: 15 amino acids. Germline V gene lookup returns CDR1 SNHLY and CDR2 FYNNEI. The CDR3 nucleotides are TGCGCCATCAGTGACCGGGGGGGGCCTGCCTACGAGCAGTACTTC. This gives the protein CAISDRGGPAYEQYF.

This clone was detected many times. The V gene is TRBV2, the J gene TRBJ1-5; no clear D gene. Germline lookup yields CDR1 SNHLY and CDR2 FYNNEI. V was trimmed by 4 bases and J by 0 bases, leaving 22 bases between them. This CDR3 is built from 19 residues. The CDR3 nucleotides are TGTGCCAGCAGTGGTCCGTCAGCCAAAGGATGGGATAGCAATCAGCCCCAGCATTTT. Encoded protein: CASSGPSAKGWDSNQPQHF.

This clone was counted at least ten times. This chain connects TRBV7-3 to TRBJ2-7, with 9 bases matching TRBD1. Germline V lookup: CDR1 SGHTA, CDR2 FQGTGA. CDR3 length equals 14 residues. The V and J ends lost 3 bases and 4 bases, in that order; junction bases with no gene match: 4. CDR3 sequence reads: CASSFQGQGYEQYF. The DNA of the CDR3 is TGTGCCAGCAGCTTCCAGGGACAGGGATACGAGCAGTACTTC.

There are many counts of this clone. The J gene is TRBJ1-2, the V gene TRBV3-1; 9 bases line up with TRBD1. The CDR3 runs to 14 residues. V was pared by 3 bases and J by 4 bases, with 3 bases of the junction left unmatched. From germline, CDR1 is LGHDT and CDR2 YNNKEL (reference sequence). The CDR3 nucleotides read TGTGCCAGCAGCCATACAGGGGGCGGCTATGGCTACACCTTC. Translating gives CASSHTGGGYGYTF. Supplemented by reference TRBV3-1 and TRBJ1-2, the full variable domain reads DTAVSQTPKYLVTQMGNDKSIKCEQNLGHDTMYWYKQDSKKFLKIMFSYNNKELIINETVPNRFSPKSPDKAHLNLHINSLELGDSAVYFCASSHTGGGYGYTFGSGTRLTVV.

The V call is TRBV7-6, the J call TRBJ2-5; D is ambiguous. CDR1 and CDR2 from the germline V gene are SGHVS and FNYEAQ. Deletions cut 1 base from V and 3 bases from J, with 9 bases between. There are 14 residues in the CDR3. The CDR3 region has the DNA TGTGCCAGCAGCTTAGGTAGCAGAGAAGAGACCCAGTACTTC. Translating gives CASSLGSREETQYF.

In its sample, this clone was seen many times. Other DNA sequences in the sample encode the same CDR3. The chain carries TRBV20-1 and TRBJ1-5, with D unclear. CDR1 and CDR2 (germline): DFQATT, SNEGSKA (reference sequence). CDR3 length: 13 amino acids. CDR3 bases: TGCAGCGCGGGGTGGGCTACAGATCAGCCCCAGCATTTT. It translates to CSAGWATDQPQHF.

In this sample, this clone turned up many times. The V and J genes are TRBV19 and TRBJ2-7, with 7 bases fitting TRBD1. The CDR3 is made up of 15 amino acids. Germline values: CDR1 LNHDA, CDR2 SQIVND (reference sequence). Losses at the gene ends were 3 bases for V and 2 bases for J; bases not matched to a gene: 7. The CDR3 loop reads CASSIGSGGPYEQYF. The CDR3 DNA reads TGTGCCAGTAGTATCGGGTCAGGGGGACCCTACGAGCAGTACTTC.

This clone was detected many times. The genes are TRBV7-6 and TRBJ2-3; 11 positions match TRBD2. The CDR3 consists of 17 residues. V lost 8 bases, J lost 0 bases, and 10 bases stayed unmatched. Germline V gene lookup returns CDR1 SGHVS and CDR2 FNYEAQ. As DNA, the CDR3 is TGTGCCAGCGGCACTAGCGGGAGTGACCCTAGCACAGATACGCAGTATTTT. It codes for CASGTSGSDPSTDTQYF.

This clone was counted at least ten times. The chain joins TRBV6-5 to TRBJ1-5; D gene unclear. Germline CDR1 is MNHEY and CDR2 is SVGAGI. The CDR3 length is 11 residues. V was clipped by 2 bases and J by 8 bases, with 4 bases between them. The CDR3 region is CASSYGEPQHF. For the CDR3, the DNA is TGTGCCAGCAGTTACGGGGAGCCCCAGCATTTT.